Each of the 9 T cell receptor beta chains below was sequenced from the same sample in a study of blood T cells in healthy people across ages. The use of a sample-barcoded 5' primer and a J-beta primer mix characterized a second PCR of roughly 7 to 11 cycles. Each CDR3 protein is one row after TCRdb ran MiXCR on the 5' RACE reads. The sample lists 1.5 million to 2 million distinct CDR3 sequences, 34% seen once, with 11% in the top ten. The specimen sequenced was blood. The receptor set was obtained from a woman in her 30s in good health.

The table lists this clonotype with a few counts. The rearrangement links TRBV12-3 or TRBV12-4 to TRBJ1-5, with D uncertain. This CDR3 is built from 14 residues. The V gene lost 2 bases and the J gene lost 7 bases, with 12 bases spanning the gap. CDR3 DNA sequence: TGTGCCAGCAGTTTAATCGGGAAGGGACAGCCCCAGCATTTT. Its protein is CASSLIGKGQPQHF.

This clonotype was counted a few times. The gene calls are TRBV18 and TRBJ2-1; 10 bases match TRBD2. The CDR3 is made up of 19 amino acids. Germline V gives CDR1 KGHSH, CDR2 LQKENI. Losses at the gene ends were 2 bases for V and 4 bases for J; bases not matched to a gene: 14. CDR3 DNA sequence: TGTGCCAGCTCACCAAGTATTCTAGCGGGAGTACCCAGTTACAATGAGCAGTTCTTC. Translated, it gives CASSPSILAGVPSYNEQFF.

This chain uses TRBV4-1 with TRBJ1-4, with D hard to call. The V end lost 1 base, the J end lost 8 bases, and 14 bases lay between the germline ends. CDR1 MGHRA and CDR2 YSYEKL come from the germline V gene. The CDR3 is 15 residues long. CDR3 sequence (DNA): TGCGCCAGCAGCCAAGCATGGGAAGTAGGAGAAAAACTGTTTTTT. Translating it yields CASSQAWEVGEKLFF.

Comments on this clonotype: Possible read error: a much larger clone is one base away. The chain carries TRBV12-3 or TRBV12-4 and TRBJ1-5; possible D gene TRBD1, 6 bases. The CDR3 is made up of 17 amino acids. V lost 0 bases to trimming and J lost 6 bases, with 18 bases between them. In DNA form, the CDR3 reads TGTGCCAGCAGTTTAGCGAACCGGAACAGGGTGGTTCAGCCCCAGCATTTT. Translated: CASSLANRNRVVQPQHF.

V and J are TRBV20-1 and TRBJ2-3; 9 bases fit TRBD2. From germline, CDR1 is DFQATT and CDR2 SNEGSKA (reference sequence). The CDR3 extends over 16 amino acids. In DNA form, the CDR3 reads TGCAGGGCTCCAGCGGGGGGCGGGTGGAGCACAGATACGCAGTATTTT. The encoded protein is CRAPAGGGWSTDTQYF.

This clonotype was detected only a few times. The chain employs TRBV3-1 and TRBJ2-1, with D perhaps given as TRBD1 or TRBD2 (5 bases each). Germline CDR1 and CDR2: LGHDT and YNNKEL (reference sequence). The V and J ends lost 1 base and 2 bases respectively, with 9 bases between them. This CDR3 has 15 amino acids. CDR3 coding DNA: TGTGCCAGCAGCCAAGTCGGGACCGCCTACAATGAGCAGTTCTTC. This sequence encodes CASSQVGTAYNEQFF.

This clonotype was recorded a few times. CDR3 sequence reads: CASSRDTRVGETQYF. For the CDR3, the DNA is TGTGCCAGCAGCAGGGACACAAGGGTGGGAGAGACCCAGTACTTC. The chain links TRBV7-9 to TRBJ2-5; D perhaps matches TRBD1 (6 bases). Trimming stripped 5 bases from V and 4 bases from J, with 17 bases between. The CDR3 has 15 amino acids. CDR1 and CDR2 from the germline V gene are SEHNR and FQNEAQ (reference sequence).

Points on this clonotype: A much larger clone is a single base away; this may be a read error. The chain couples TRBV29-1 to TRBJ1-2, with D unclear. In germline, CDR1 is SQVTM, CDR2 ANQGSEA. This CDR3 is built from 12 residues. This CDR3 reads CNAEVSLGGYTF. DNA for the CDR3: TGCAACGCAGAAGTTTCTCTGGGGGGCTACACCTTC.

This clonotype was observed at least ten times. The chain uses TRBV29-1 and TRBJ2-7, with a tentative D call TRBD2 (5 bases). There are 13 residues in the CDR3. V was clipped by 4 bases and J by 2 bases, with 12 bases between them. CDR1 and CDR2 (germline): SQVTM, ANQGSEA. CDR3 residues: CSVVGRVPYEQYF. Here the CDR3 DNA reads TGCAGCGTTGTTGGGCGGGTTCCCTACGAGCAGTACTTC.